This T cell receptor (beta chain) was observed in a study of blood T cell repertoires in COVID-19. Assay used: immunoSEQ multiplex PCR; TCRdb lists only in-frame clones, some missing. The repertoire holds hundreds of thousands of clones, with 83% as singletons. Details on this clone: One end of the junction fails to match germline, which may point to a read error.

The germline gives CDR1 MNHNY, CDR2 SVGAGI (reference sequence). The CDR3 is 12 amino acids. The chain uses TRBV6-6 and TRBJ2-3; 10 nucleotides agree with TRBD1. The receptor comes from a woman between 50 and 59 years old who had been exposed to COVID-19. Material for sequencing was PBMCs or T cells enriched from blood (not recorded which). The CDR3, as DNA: TGTGCCAGCAGTTACTCGGGACAGGGGATAAATTTT. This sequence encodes CASSYSGQGINF.